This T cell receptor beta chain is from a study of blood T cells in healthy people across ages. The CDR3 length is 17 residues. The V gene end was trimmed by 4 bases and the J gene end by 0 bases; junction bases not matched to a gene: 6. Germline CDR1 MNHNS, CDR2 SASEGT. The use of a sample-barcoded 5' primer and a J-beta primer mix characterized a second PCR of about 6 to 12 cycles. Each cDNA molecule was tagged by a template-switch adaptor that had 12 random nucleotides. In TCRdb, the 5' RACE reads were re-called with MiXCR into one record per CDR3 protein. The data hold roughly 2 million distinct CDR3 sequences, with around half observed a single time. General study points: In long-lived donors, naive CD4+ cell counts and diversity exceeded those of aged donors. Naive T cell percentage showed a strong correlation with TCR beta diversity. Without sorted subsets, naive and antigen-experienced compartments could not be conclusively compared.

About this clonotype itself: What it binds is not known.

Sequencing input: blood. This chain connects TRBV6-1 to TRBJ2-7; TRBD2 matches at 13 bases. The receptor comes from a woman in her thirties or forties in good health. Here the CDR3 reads CASSGTSGGSSSYEQYF. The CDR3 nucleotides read TGTGCCAGCAGTGGGACTAGCGGGGGCTCAAGCTCCTACGAGCAGTACTTC.